The 12 T cell receptor beta chains listed next were all sequenced from one sample in a study of shared clonotypes between healthy human individuals. The table came from immunoSEQ multiplex PCR; TCRdb's copy has only in-frame clones and leaves some out. The sample contains around 1.4 million clones, approximately 98.5% of which appear only once. Sequenced material: naive CD4+ T cells sorted from blood. Sample subset: CD45RA+ positively selected. All receptors come from a young man in good health.

This chain joins TRBV18 and TRBJ1-5; 10 bases are a match to TRBD1. J lost 5 bases, V lost 3 bases, and 7 bases had no gene match. The CDR3 sequence is 16 residues long. Germline V gives CDR1 KGHSH, CDR2 LQKENI. The CDR3 sequence: CASSPSGTGVDQPQHF. The CDR3 nucleotides read TGTGCCAGCTCACCTTCCGGGACAGGGGTCGATCAGCCCCAGCATTTT.

The chain employs TRBV18 and TRBJ2-5, with D perhaps matching TRBD1 (6 bases). CDR1 and CDR2 from the germline V gene are KGHSH and LQKENI. V lost 4 bases and J 5 bases, leaving 14 bases between the germline ends. CDR3 length equals 14 residues. DNA for the CDR3: TGTGCCAGCTCACTTACAGGGTCGGGGGAGACCCAGTACTTC. This translates into CASSLTGSGETQYF.

CDR3 sequence reads: CASSPGTGVLYEQYF. The DNA of the CDR3 is TGCGCCAGCAGCCCCGGGACAGGGGTCCTCTACGAGCAGTACTTC. The rearrangement links TRBV5-1 to TRBJ2-7; 10 bases match TRBD1. V was clipped by 4 bases and J by 3 bases; unmatched bases: 7. Germline lookup yields CDR1 SGHRS and CDR2 YFSETQ. This CDR3 contains 15 residues. Full variable domain (remainder filled in from reference TRBV5-1 and TRBJ2-7): KAGVTQTPRYLIKTRGQQVTLSCSPISGHRSVSWYQQTPGQGLQFLFEYFSETQRNKGNFPGRFSGRQFSNSRSEMNVSTLELGDSALYLCASSPGTGVLYEQYFGPGTRLTVT.

V usage is TRBV29-1 and J usage is TRBJ2-3, with 7 bases that match TRBD2. The CDR3 extends over 13 amino acids. Germline assignment: CDR1 SQVTM and CDR2 ANQGSEA. J lost 2 bases, V lost 5 bases, and 4 bases had no gene match. CDR3 coding DNA: TGCAGCGTTCTCGGGGGGACCACAGATACGCAGTATTTT. The encoded protein is CSVLGGTTDTQYF.

The V gene is TRBV7-9, the J gene TRBJ1-1, with 7 bases fitting TRBD1. The ends lost 3 bases at V and 1 base at J; junction bases unmatched: 5. Looked up from germline, CDR1 is SEHNR and CDR2 is FQNEAQ (reference sequence). The CDR3 covers 15 residues. CDR3 DNA: TGTGCCAGCAGCTTCCGACAGGGAAAGAACACTGAAGCTTTCTTT. Translating gives CASSFRQGKNTEAFF.

This sequence joins TRBV9 and TRBJ2-2; 12 bases are shared with TRBD2. Germline CDR1 reads SGDLS; CDR2 reads YYNGEE. The ends lost 3 bases at V and 2 bases at J; junction bases unmatched: 8. The CDR3 covers 18 residues. The CDR3 coding sequence is TGTGCCAGCAGCGAAACCGGGACTAGCGGGCATAACACCGGGGAGCTGTTTTTT. Translation gives CASSETGTSGHNTGELFF.

This chain links TRBV30 with TRBJ1-5; maybe TRBD1 (5 bases). The CDR3 is 16 residues long. Germline-derived CDR1 and CDR2 are GTSNPN and SVGIG (reference sequence). V was cut by 3 bases and J by 7 bases, with 22 bases left in between. CDR3 in DNA: TGTGCCTGGAGGGGGACGCGTCAGACGAAACGCCAGCCCCAGCATTTT. This codes for CAWRGTRQTKRQPQHF.

The gene calls are TRBV7-3 and TRBJ1-4, with no clear D. CDR3 length equals 15 residues. CDR1 is SGHTA, CDR2 FQGTGA, per germline. V was clipped by 0 bases and J by 7 bases, with 12 bases between them. CDR3 sequence (DNA): TGTGCCAGCAGCTTAACGGGGATTGCTGGTGAAAAACTGTTTTTT. Its protein product is CASSLTGIAGEKLFF. The variable domain in full, with the rest retrieved from reference TRBV7-3 and TRBJ1-4, is GAGVSQTPSNKVTEKGKYVELRCDPISGHTALYWYRQSLGQGPEFLIYFQGTGAADDSGLPNDRFFAVRPEGSVSTLKIQRTERGDSAVYLCASSLTGIAGEKLFFGSGTQLSVL.

In regard to this clone: Other DNA sequences from this sample encode an identical CDR3 as well. This rearrangement joins TRBV6-5 to TRBJ2-3; no reliable D call. Germline assignment: CDR1 MNHEY and CDR2 SVGAGI. The CDR3 extends over 14 amino acids. The V gene lost 0 bases and the J gene lost 1 base, with 5 bases spanning the gap. The CDR3 DNA reads TGTGCCAGCAGTTACTCTGGGGGCACAGATACGCAGTATTTT. Residues: CASSYSGGTDTQYF.

The chain joins TRBV2 to TRBJ2-7; D is possibly TRBD1 (6 bases). V dropped 8 bases and J dropped 3 bases, with 8 bases sitting between them. Germline CDR1 and CDR2: SNHLY and FYNNEI. The CDR3 contains 11 residues. CDR3 amino acids: CASWTDYEQYF. CDR3 nucleotide sequence: TGTGCCAGCTGGACAGACTACGAGCAGTACTTC.

As for this clone: In the same sample, other DNA sequences code for this CDR3. The CDR3 protein is CASRGQGRTDTQYF. The CDR3 DNA is TGTGCCAGCAGGGGTCAGGGTAGAACAGATACGCAGTATTTT. The rearrangement links TRBV2 to TRBJ2-3; weak D call: TRBD1 (5 bases). Germline CDR1 and CDR2: SNHLY and FYNNEI. V was trimmed by 6 bases and J by 3 bases, leaving 13 bases between them. There are 14 residues in the CDR3.

This clone was detected once. CDR3 sequence: CSVDGESTDTQYF. CDR3 bases: TGCAGCGTTGACGGGGAAAGCACAGATACGCAGTATTTT. The gene calls are TRBV29-1 and TRBJ2-3; tentatively, D is TRBD2 (5 bases). This CDR3 contains 13 residues. Germline CDR1 and CDR2: SQVTM and ANQGSEA. Trimming removed 3 bases from V and 0 bases from J, with 7 bases in between.